The T cell receptor beta chain described here comes from a study of blood T cell repertoires in COVID-19. In the study overall: Samples taken during acute and convalescent COVID-19 were collected in the United States, Italy and Spain. The cDNA or gDNA used as material had been derived from T cells, B-cell-depleted T cells, or PBMCs.

As processed by the authors: Reference gene primer amplification in the assay estimated nucleated cell counts. Produced via immunoSEQ multiplex PCR; TCRdb's table is partial and in-frame only. Clonal size and the V and J genes are those of that table, whereas D and trimming came from the DNA. Seen here are some 700,000 clones, about 87% observed once, and the top ten hold under 0.3%. CDR1 is LGHDT, CDR2 YNNKEL, per germline (reference sequence). This CDR3 spans 16 amino acids. Trimming at V came to 2 bases and at J to 3 bases, leaving 7 bases not matched to a gene. This sequence was found in a woman between 18 and 29 years old with acute or convalescent COVID-19. Material: peripheral blood. The chain has TRBV3-1 (or the pseudogene TRBV3-2) and TRBJ1-1; 9 nucleotides line up with TRBD1. This CDR3 reads CASSQTGTGWHTEAFF. CDR3 bases: TGTGCCAGCAGCCAAACCGGGACAGGGTGGCACACTGAAGCTTTCTTT.